These 27 T cell receptor beta chains originate from one sample sequenced in a study of T-cell reconstitution after alpha-beta-depleted transplantation in children. The authors prepared the TCRbeta library with unique molecular identifiers. Each CDR3 protein gets one entry after TCRdb re-called the PCR reads with MiXCR. This sample yields about 500,000 distinct CDR3 sequences, of which about an eighth are seen a single time; about 14% belongs to the top ten. Sequences were derived from PBMCs, mostly from graft donor cells, sampled 180 days after TCRalphabeta/CD19-depleted stem cell transplant. The source is a female patient between 2 and 15 years old who had a stem cell transplant for aplastic anemia, so the T cells may come from the graft donor.

This clonotype has a handful of counts. The chain joins TRBV11-2 to TRBJ1-6, with D tentatively TRBD1 (5 bases). The CDR3 is made up of 14 amino acids. Per germline, CDR1 SGHAT and CDR2 FQNNGV. V gave up 7 bases and J gave up 13 bases, with 20 bases separating them. CDR3 loop: CASTFSTGAPPLHF. The CDR3 DNA is TGTGCCAGCACCTTTTCCACAGGCGCTCCGCCCCTCCACTTT.

This clonotype was picked up a small number of times. The chain employs TRBV20-1 and TRBJ2-6, with D possibly being TRBD1 (5 bases). This CDR3 region has 14 residues. Germline CDR1 and CDR2: DFQATT and SNEGSKA (reference sequence). V lost 4 bases, J lost 2 bases, and 9 bases lay in between. The CDR3 sequence: CSAKGVAGANVLTF. The DNA for the CDR3 is TGCAGTGCTAAAGGGGTCGCTGGGGCCAACGTCCTGACTTTC.

This clonotype has only a few counts. The rearrangement joins TRBV15 to TRBJ2-7; TRBD2 matches at 14 bases. This CDR3 has 16 amino acids. CDR1 is LNHNV, CDR2 YYDKDF, per germline (reference sequence). Germline trimming cut 4 bases from V and 5 bases from J; bases unmatched to any gene: 7. The CDR3 spells CATSTGLAGVYHEQYF. In nucleotides, the CDR3 is TGTGCCACCAGCACGGGACTAGCGGGAGTTTACCACGAGCAGTACTTC.

This clonotype has a count of ten or more. The chain carries TRBV29-1 and TRBJ2-5, with unresolved D. V was clipped by 6 bases and J by 3 bases, with 20 bases between them. The CDR3 spans 15 residues. Germline loops: CDR1 SQVTM, CDR2 ANQGSEA. CDR3 nucleotide sequence: TGCAGCGTCGCCAAGGGCACCGGTATAGAAGAGACCCAGTACTTC. This encodes CSVAKGTGIEETQYF.

This clonotype was detected a few times. The chain combines TRBV16 with TRBJ1-2, with D tentatively TRBD1 (6 bases). The ends were cut back, 2 bases at V and 4 bases at J, with 14 bases in the middle. The CDR3 has 15 residues. CDR1 and CDR2 (germline): KGHSY, FQNENV. CDR3 nucleotides: TGTGCCAGCAGCCAAGGAACAGGGAGACTCTATGGCTACACCTTC. Its protein is CASSQGTGRLYGYTF.

CDR3 region: CASSAGIAYGYTF. The DNA for the CDR3 is TGTGCCAGCAGCGCCGGGATAGCCTATGGCTACACCTTC. This chain connects TRBV9 to TRBJ1-2, with D uncertain. The ends were cut back, 3 bases at V and 4 bases at J, with 10 bases in the middle. The length of the CDR3 is 13 residues. From germline, CDR1 is SGDLS and CDR2 YYNGEE.

This clonotype was found a few times. The chain carries TRBV20-1 and TRBJ1-5; tentative D call: TRBD1 (6 bases). The germline V gene encodes CDR1 DFQATT and CDR2 SNEGSKA (reference sequence). The CDR3 runs to 14 residues. Trimming cost V 4 bases and J 0 bases, with 10 bases left between them. The CDR3: CSAKDSLSNQPQHF. In nucleotides, the CDR3 is TGCAGTGCTAAGGACAGCCTTAGCAATCAGCCCCAGCATTTT.

In its sample, this clonotype was seen a few times. V is TRBV7-2 and J is TRBJ2-7, with 8 bases identical to TRBD2. The CDR3 has 13 residues. The germline V gene has CDR1 SGHTA and CDR2 FQGNSA. After removal of 8 bases from V and 4 bases from J, the junction contained 7 bases not matched to a gene. The CDR3 DNA reads as TGTGCCAGCGCCCCCCGGGAGGGGTACGAGCAGTACTTC. It encodes CASAPREGYEQYF.

This sequence joins TRBV5-1 and TRBJ1-1; D unclear. CDR3 size: 15 residues. Trimming took off 4 bases at V and 1 base at J, with 14 bases between the two ends. The germline V gene encodes CDR1 SGHRS and CDR2 YFSETQ. CDR3 DNA sequence: TGCGCCAGCAGCCTTCGACAAGGCGAGAACACTGAAGCTTTCTTT. Its translation is CASSLRQGENTEAFF.

This clonotype was detected ten times or more. This sequence joins TRBV28 and TRBJ2-4, with D possibly called TRBD1 or TRBD2 (6 bases each). The CDR3 spans 18 residues. Trimming took 7 bases from V and 0 from J, leaving 22 bases between them. Germline-derived CDR1 and CDR2 are MDHEN and SYDVKM. In DNA form, the CDR3 reads TGTGCCAGCAACGCCGGGGCTTCAAGGGGGGTAGCCAAAAACATTCAGTACTTC. Amino acid sequence: CASNAGASRGVAKNIQYF.

The chain combines TRBV5-1 with TRBJ2-1; no definite D call. The CDR3 runs 15 residues. Germline V lookup: CDR1 SGHRS, CDR2 YFSETQ. V dropped 0 bases and J dropped 8 bases, with 15 bases sitting between them. The CDR3 sequence: CASSLGLLMGDEQFF. CDR3 DNA sequence: TGCGCCAGCAGCTTGGGCCTGCTTATGGGCGATGAGCAGTTCTTC.

The chain couples TRBV20-1 to TRBJ2-1; 9 bases are a match to TRBD2. Per germline, CDR1 DFQATT and CDR2 SNEGSKA (reference sequence). With V trimmed by 2 bases and J by 8 bases, 16 bases remained unmatched. The CDR3 totals 17 residues. CDR3 DNA: TGCAGTGCTAGAAATTATAGCGGGAGATTCTTTGTTTATGAGCAGTTCTTC. As protein: CSARNYSGRFFVYEQFF.

The chain uses TRBV5-1 and TRBJ2-1, with TRBD2 identical over 16 bases. The germline CDR1 and CDR2 sequences are SGHRS and YFSETQ. The CDR3 is 18 residues long. Unmatched junction bases numbered 12, after V lost 4 bases and J lost 8 bases. The CDR3 loop reads CASSTGLAGGPDGDEQFF. The CDR3 DNA is TGCGCCAGCAGCACGGGACTAGCGGGAGGGCCAGACGGGGATGAGCAGTTCTTC.

On this clonotype: The junction and the germline gene differ at one end; a read error may be behind it. The chain is built from TRBV29-1 and TRBJ2-1; 10 bases agree with TRBD2. The length of the CDR3 is 14 residues. Germline CDR1 and CDR2: SQVTM and ANQGSEA. The chain's CDR3 is CSVEGLAAPGEQFF. CDR3 DNA: TGCAGCGTGGAAGGACTAGCGGCCCCCGGTGAGCAGTTCTTC.

This clonotype has only a few counts. The J gene is TRBJ1-1, the V gene TRBV20-1, with D perhaps TRBD1 (6 bases). The germline CDR1 and CDR2 sequences are DFQATT and SNEGSKA (reference sequence). V was trimmed by 0 bases and J by 7 bases, leaving 18 bases between them. This CDR3 contains 15 residues. CDR3 region: CSARDGGGALGEAFF. The CDR3 DNA follows: TGCAGTGCTAGAGACGGTGGGGGGGCGCTGGGTGAAGCTTTCTTT.

The chain couples TRBV11-2 to TRBJ2-7; either TRBD1 or TRBD2 may supply D (6 bases each). The V end lost 2 bases, the J end lost 2 bases, and 16 bases lay between the germline ends. The CDR3 contains 16 residues. Germline V CDR1 and CDR2: SGHAT, FQNNGV. CDR3 nucleotides: TGTGCCAGCAGCTTAACCCCGGGGGCCGTCGCCTACGAGCAGTACGTC. Protein sequence: CASSLTPGAVAYEQYV.

The chain has TRBV7-9 and TRBJ2-7, with D perhaps TRBD1 (7 bases). The V end lost 2 bases, the J end lost 1 base, and 18 bases lay between the germline ends. The CDR3 contains 17 residues. The germline V gene has CDR1 SEHNR and CDR2 FQNEAQ (reference sequence). CDR3 loop: CASSLSLSQGTSYEQYV. The CDR3 nucleotides read TGTGCCAGCAGCTTAAGTCTATCACAGGGGACTTCCTACGAGCAGTACGTC.

The chain carries TRBV5-1 and TRBJ1-2; TRBD1 matches 10 bases. Germline loops: CDR1 SGHRS, CDR2 YFSETQ. Trimming at V came to 4 bases and at J to 3 bases, leaving 9 bases not matched to a gene. The CDR3 totals 16 residues. CDR3 nucleotides: TGCGCCAGCAGCCCAAGCTCGGGACAGGGGCACTATGGCTACACCTTC. Protein: CASSPSSGQGHYGYTF.

This clonotype was counted at least ten times. The rearrangement links TRBV29-1 to TRBJ2-5; D gene uncertain. The CDR3 extends over 10 amino acids. CDR1 and CDR2 (germline): SQVTM, ANQGSEA. The V end was cut by 4 bases, the J end by 3 bases, with 3 bases between. Here the CDR3 reads CSVAEETQYF. CDR3 coding DNA: TGCAGCGTTGCAGAAGAGACCCAGTACTTC.

This clonotype has at least ten counts. The V and J genes are TRBV15 and TRBJ2-7; D remains ambiguous. CDR1 LNHNV and CDR2 YYDKDF come from the germline V gene (reference sequence). The V and J ends lost 2 bases and 3 bases respectively, with 17 bases between them. The CDR3 sequence is 16 residues long. The DNA for the CDR3 is TGTGCCACCAGCAGACTAAAGGGCTTTGAAGACTACGAGCAGTACGTC. Its protein is CATSRLKGFEDYEQYV.

This clonotype was seen more than once but under ten times. V usage is TRBV12-3 or TRBV12-4 and J usage is TRBJ2-7; 15 positions agree with TRBD2. The CDR3 contains 17 residues. The V gene end was trimmed by 4 bases and the J gene end by 7 bases; junction bases not matched to a gene: 11. The CDR3 loop is CASSSRTSGRAGGEQYF. CDR3 DNA sequence: TGTGCCAGCAGTTCGAGGACTAGCGGGAGGGCCGGTGGGGAGCAGTACTTC.

This clonotype was observed a handful of times. V gene TRBV9 combines with J gene TRBJ2-7; TRBD1 agrees at 8 bases. CDR1 is SGDLS and CDR2 is YYNGEE in the germline V gene. This CDR3 comprises 14 residues. Germline trimming cut 3 bases from V and 2 bases from J; bases unmatched to any gene: 4. CDR3 in DNA: TGTGCCAGCAGCGGACAGGGGCCCCCCTACGAGCAGTACTTC. Protein product: CASSGQGPPYEQYF.

This clonotype was observed at least ten times. The chain combines TRBV7-2 with TRBJ1-6; D uncertain. This CDR3 contains 14 residues. Germline V CDR1 and CDR2: SGHTA, FQGNSA. V lost 5 bases and J lost 8, with 13 bases in between. The CDR3 region is CASSTRDRDSPLHF. The CDR3 nucleotides are TGTGCCAGCAGCACCCGTGATCGGGATTCACCCCTCCACTTT.

Points on this clonotype: A junction end diverges from the germline sequence, so it may reflect a read error. The chain joins TRBV7-9 to TRBJ1-5, with D unresolved. The CDR3 extends over 12 amino acids. Germline-derived CDR1 and CDR2 are SEHNR and FQNEAQ (reference sequence). The CDR3 sequence is CASSAGNRPQHF. As DNA, the CDR3 is TGTGCCAGCAGTGCAGGCAATCGGCCCCAGCATTTT.

This clonotype was seen a handful of times. The V call is TRBV25-1, the J call TRBJ1-2, with TRBD1 matching 7 bases. With 4 bases clipped from V and 7 bases from J, the junction kept 9 bases outside the gene matches. The germline V gene encodes CDR1 MGHDK and CDR2 SYGVNS. This CDR3 is 14 amino acids long. CDR3 in DNA: TGTGCCAGCAGTGTACATACAGGGGTGGGTGGCTACACCTTC. Its protein is CASSVHTGVGGYTF.

This chain links TRBV10-3 with TRBJ1-6, with 9 bases that match TRBD1. The CDR3 runs to 15 residues. V was pared by 5 bases and J by 7 bases, with 6 bases of the junction left unmatched. Germline CDR1 and CDR2: ENHRY and SYGVKD. CDR3 sequence reads: CAISSTGTGNSPLHF. The CDR3 bases are TGTGCCATCAGTTCTACCGGGACAGGGAATTCACCCCTCCACTTT.

V usage is TRBV7-2 and J usage is TRBJ2-2; 7 positions agree with TRBD1. Germline loops: CDR1 SGHTA, CDR2 FQGNSA. The V gene end was trimmed by 6 bases and the J gene end by 6 bases; junction bases not matched to a gene: 7. This CDR3 spans 14 amino acids. In DNA, the CDR3 is TGTGCCAGCAGATATGACAGGGCTGCCGGGGAGCTGTTTTTT. Translated, it gives CASRYDRAAGELFF.